The 5 T cell receptor beta chains below were found in one sample sequenced in a study of early T cells in non-severe SARS-CoV-2 infection. TCRdb reanalysed the 5' RACE reads using MiXCR and keeps one entry per CDR3 protein. The sample holds about 47,000 distinct CDR3 sequences, around 9.6% seen once. The specimen was whole blood, collected at baseline. The receptors come from an adult who was a healthcare worker with PCR-confirmed SARS-CoV-2 infection or an uninfected control (not recorded which).

This clonotype came up a few times. The genes are TRBV20-1 and TRBJ2-6; D gene unclear. Germline CDR1 is DFQATT and CDR2 is SNEGSKA (reference sequence). V dropped 0 bases and J dropped 2 bases, with 5 bases sitting between them. This CDR3 has 14 amino acids. The CDR3 here is CSARDSAGANVLTF. CDR3 nucleotides: TGCAGTGCTAGAGACTCAGCTGGGGCCAACGTCCTGACTTTC.

This rearrangement joins TRBV28 to TRBJ1-2, with D tentatively TRBD1 (5 bases). Germline V CDR1 and CDR2: MDHEN, SYDVKM. The CDR3 covers 14 residues. Trimming took 3 bases from V and 2 from J, leaving 10 bases between them. The CDR3 DNA follows: TGTGCCAGCAGTTTGGGCAGGGAGAACTATGGCTACACCTTC. It is translated as CASSLGRENYGYTF.

This clonotype was seen repeatedly, ten times or more. The chain combines TRBV11-2 with TRBJ2-5, with 10 bases matching TRBD2. The V gene end was trimmed by 1 base and the J gene end by 1 base; junction bases not matched to a gene: 0. Germline loops: CDR1 SGHAT, CDR2 FQNNGV. This CDR3 is built from 15 residues. CDR3 in DNA: TGTGCCAGCAGCTTAGGGACTAGCGGCCAAGAGACCCAGTACTTC. Residues: CASSLGTSGQETQYF.

This sequence joins TRBV11-2 and TRBJ1-1; weak D call: TRBD1 (6 bases). The CDR3 loop spans 13 amino acids. Trimming shortened V by 5 bases and J by 3 bases, and 10 bases separated the two germline ends. CDR1 is SGHAT, CDR2 FQNNGV, per germline. The CDR3: CASSRNRDTEAFF. The CDR3 coding sequence is TGTGCCAGCAGCCGGAACAGGGACACTGAAGCTTTCTTT.

This clonotype was counted ten times or more. The genes are TRBV2 and TRBJ2-4; 9 nucleotides align to TRBD1. The V gene end was trimmed by 7 bases and the J gene end by 7 bases; junction bases not matched to a gene: 5. CDR3 length: 13 residues. Germline CDR1 SNHLY, CDR2 FYNNEI. This chain's CDR3 is CASNWDRVNIQYF. The CDR3, as DNA: TGTGCCAGCAATTGGGACAGGGTTAACATTCAGTACTTC.